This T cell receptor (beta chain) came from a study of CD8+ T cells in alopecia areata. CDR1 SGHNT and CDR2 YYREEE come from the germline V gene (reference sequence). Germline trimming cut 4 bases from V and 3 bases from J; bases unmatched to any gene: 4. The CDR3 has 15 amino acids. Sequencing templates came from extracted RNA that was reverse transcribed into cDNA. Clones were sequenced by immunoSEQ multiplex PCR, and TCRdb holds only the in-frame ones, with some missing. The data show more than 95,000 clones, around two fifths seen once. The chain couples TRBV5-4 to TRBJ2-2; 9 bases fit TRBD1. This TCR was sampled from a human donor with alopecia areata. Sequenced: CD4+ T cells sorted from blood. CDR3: CASSTRDRDTGELFF. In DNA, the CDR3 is TGTGCCAGCAGCACCCGGGACAGGGACACCGGGGAGCTGTTTTTT. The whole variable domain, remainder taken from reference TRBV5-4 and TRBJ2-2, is ETGVTQSPTHLIKTRGQQVTLRCSSQSGHNTVSWYQQALGQGPQFIFQYYREEENGRGNFPPRFSGLQFPNYSSELNVNALELDDSALYLCASSTRDRDTGELFFGEGSRLTVL.